The sequence of this TCR beta chain was determined in a study of T-cell memory formation after mild COVID-19 (dated by TCRdb to the early 2020s). Looking at the study overall: TCR sequence clusters from the two donors were largely donor specific. In a couple of donors, T-cell clones that expanded and contracted after mild COVID-19 were followed by sequencing TCRalpha and TCRbeta repertoires longitudinally. Two young, previously healthy adult volunteers, one female and one male, were included in the cohort. What the study reported, not specific to this receptor: Clones contracting from day 15 to 85 had balanced CD4/CD8 phenotypes, while a second wave expanding from day 15 to 37 was biased towards CD4+. SARS-CoV-2 specificity was not confirmed for the second-wave clones peaking on day 37. Contracting CD4+ clones were found mainly in CM and EM memory subsets, while CD8+ clones were enriched in EMRA. Only a couple of mild cases were covered in the study, and larger cohorts including severe cases with pre-infection samples were considered necessary. Some responding clones were found in pre-infection memory, which suggests that pre-existing cross-reactive memory T cells took part in the SARS-CoV-2 response.

This clonotype was seen repeatedly, ten times or more. No antigen is known for it. Nothing much larger sits one base from this clone, and base qualities are not available. Sequencing was performed on an Illumina NovaSeq 6000. TCRalpha and TCRbeta cDNA libraries were built by 5'RACE with constant-segment primers, adding sample barcodes and unique molecular identifiers. Trizol reagent was used to extract RNA from every sample. The libraries were amplified in two PCR steps, and the second step added a second sample barcode and Illumina TruSeq adapters. Libraries were sequenced on an Illumina NovaSeq with 2 x 150 bp paired-end reads. The study's processing was this. With migec v1.2.7, reads were demultiplexed and then collapsed into UMI-guided consensus sequences. With mixcr v2.1.11, UMI consensuses were aligned to TRA and TRB V and J templates and assembled into clonotypes. Clonotypes were classified as expanded or contracted when called significant by both edgeR and NoisET, with noise models trained on biological replicates. For edgeR calls, the thresholds were a false discovery rate-adjusted p below 0.01 and a log2 fold-change of 1. PCA with hierarchical clustering of max-normalized trajectories of the 1000 most abundant clonotypes was used as exploratory dynamics analysis. Separately sequenced CD4+ and CD8+ repertoires were used to assign a CD4 or CD8 phenotype to each responding clone. The public reads were reprocessed in TCRdb via fastp at Q25 and MiXCR, keeping in-frame beta chains. Rows merge per CDR3 protein into single entries with the most common DNA and genes. What appears here as the V and J calls and clone size reflects TCRdb's work, not the paper's. Recorded for this sample are about 240,000 distinct CDR3 sequences; 8.5% to 9.5% of them occurred a single time. In total, the top ten clones hold around 20% of the sample.

PBMCs were isolated by Ficoll-Paque density gradient centrifugation. The TCR originated in a man between 18 and 35 years old who had mild COVID-19 (a few samples of this study predate the infection). The sample titles of this study are shuffled in the database, so cell type and time point are left out; the donor was told from shared clones. Specimen: PBMCs or a T cell subset sorted from them (not recorded which).

In nucleotide form, the sequence is TGTGCCAGCAGCCTGAGGGTGTCAGGCAATCAGCCCCAGCATTTT. Its protein is CASSLRVSGNQPQHF. The V gene is TRBV12-3 or TRBV12-4 and the J gene is TRBJ1-5, with the D gene call left open. V sheds 6 bases and J sheds 2 bases, leaving 14 bases between their ends. The CDR3 covers 15 residues, taking in both the cysteine and the phenylalanine. Solely the CDR3 DNA is kept, with 45 bases framed from the first base.